This T cell receptor beta chain is drawn from a study of blood T cell repertoires in COVID-19. The overall study: Samples representing acute and convalescent COVID-19 were sourced from the United States, Italy and Spain.

Cohort 3 recovered donors had two negative PCRs, clearance, or symptom resolution. The CDR3 is made up of 18 amino acids. V lost 1 base to trimming and J lost 0 bases, with 16 bases between them. From germline, CDR1 is LNHDA and CDR2 SQIVND (reference sequence). Sequencing used immunoSEQ multiplex PCR; TCRdb keeps in-frame clones, though not all of them. The data hold 250,000 to 350,000 clones, with about 85% observed a single time. Sequenced input: PBMCs or T cells enriched from blood (not recorded which). This TCR came from a woman aged 45-65 years who had recovered from COVID-19. The chain uses TRBV19 and TRBJ1-5, with a weak D call TRBD1 (6 bases). The DNA of the CDR3 is TGTGCCAGTAGTATAGCCCCGGGCAGGGGCCCTAGCAATCAGCCCCAGCATTTT. Its protein is CASSIAPGRGPSNQPQHF.